These 15 T cell receptor beta chains originate from one sample sequenced in a study of technical replicates of blood from several donors. Clones were sequenced by immunoSEQ multiplex PCR, and TCRdb holds only the in-frame ones, with some missing. The table has approximately 17,000 clones, roughly nine tenths seen once. Input material: PBMCs. The receptors were gathered from a human donor in good health.

This chain joins TRBV19 and TRBJ2-7; TRBD1 matches at 7 bases. The junction had 8 bases not matched to a gene; V was cut back by 0 bases and J by 0 bases. The CDR3 length is 17 residues. Per the germline V gene, CDR1 is LNHDA and CDR2 is SQIVND (reference sequence). This chain's CDR3 is CASSIDRAGTVSYEQYF. In DNA form, the CDR3 reads TGTGCCAGTAGTATAGACCGTGCCGGGACAGTCTCCTACGAGCAGTACTTC.

The chain links TRBV12-1 to TRBJ2-7; TRBD1, the table's D call, was not compared with the DNA. TRBV12-1 is a known pseudogene. This CDR3 contains 15 residues. The CDR3 reads CASNTLSDRAYEQYF. In DNA form, the CDR3 reads TGTGCCAGCAACACCTTGTCGGACAGGGCCTACGAGCAGTACTTC.

This chain uses TRBV18 with TRBJ2-7; 13 nucleotides match TRBD2. The trim removed 5 bases at V and 4 bases at J, leaving 8 bases unmatched. The CDR3 covers 16 residues. Per the germline V gene, CDR1 is KGHSH and CDR2 is LQKENI. As DNA, the CDR3 is TGTGCCAGCTCATCTCGTGGACTAGCGGGAGATTACGAGCAGTACTTC. Its translation: CASSSRGLAGDYEQYF.

This clone has only one observation. This chain uses TRBV7-9 with TRBJ2-3; 7 nucleotides match TRBD2. Germline V gives CDR1 SEHNR, CDR2 FQNEAQ (reference sequence). This CDR3 has 13 residues. Unmatched junction bases numbered 2, after V lost 3 bases and J lost 5 bases. The CDR3 loop reads CASSFGGGDTQYF. CDR3 bases: TGTGCCAGCAGCTTTGGGGGGGGAGATACGCAGTATTTT.

V is TRBV19 and J is TRBJ1-4; 7 nucleotides match TRBD1. CDR3 length equals 12 residues. With 10 bases clipped from V and 4 bases from J, the junction kept 3 bases outside the gene matches. Germline V CDR1 and CDR2: LNHDA, SQIVND (reference sequence). The chain's CDR3 is CATRQGNEKLFF. CDR3 nucleotides: TGTGCCACGAGACAGGGTAATGAAAAACTGTTTTTT.

This clone was seen only once. The rearrangement uses TRBV7-3 and TRBJ2-1; D not resolved. The CDR3 covers 13 residues. Per the germline V gene, CDR1 is SGHTA and CDR2 is FQGTGA. V lost 5 bases and J 9 bases, leaving 14 bases between the germline ends. CDR3 coding DNA: TGTGCCAGCAGCCCCCCCAGCCGGAGTGAGCAGTTCTTC. It yields the protein CASSPPSRSEQFF.

The chain has TRBV19 and TRBJ2-6, with 8 bases matching TRBD1. The CDR3 is 17 residues long. V shed 11 bases, J shed 2 bases, and the junction held 14 bases outside the gene matches. CDR1 and CDR2 from the germline V gene are LNHDA and SQIVND (reference sequence). In nucleotides, the CDR3 is TGTGCCTCTAAGGTTTGGCAGGGGGCAGCTGGGGCCAACGTCCTGACTTTC. It specifies CASKVWQGAAGANVLTF.

The chain combines TRBV30 with TRBJ1-3, with D maybe TRBD1 (5 bases). The CDR3 runs to 16 residues. CDR1 GTSNPN and CDR2 SVGIG come from the germline V gene (reference sequence). Between the trimmed V and J ends, which lost 7 bases and 0 bases, there was a span of 19 bases. The CDR3 is CALGRGSPLSGNTIYF. DNA for the CDR3: TGTGCCTTGGGTAGGGGAAGTCCCCTCTCTGGAAACACCATATATTTT. The full variable domain, with the rest looked up from reference TRBV30 and TRBJ1-3, is SQTIHQWPATLVQPVGSPLSLECTVEGTSNPNLYWYRQAAGRGLQLLFYSVGIGQISSEVPQNLSASRPQDRQFILSSKKLLLSDSGFYLCALGRGSPLSGNTIYFGEGSWLTVV.

The chain carries TRBV14 and TRBJ2-2, with 8 bases matching TRBD2. V shed 4 bases, J shed 7 bases, and the junction held 8 bases outside the gene matches. CDR3 length equals 15 residues. The germline V gene has CDR1 SGHDN and CDR2 FVKESK. The CDR3 reads CASSRPSGRFGELFF. For the CDR3, the DNA is TGTGCCAGCAGCCGGCCTAGCGGGCGGTTCGGGGAGCTGTTTTTT.

The chain is built from TRBV6-6 and TRBJ2-2, with D tentatively TRBD1 (6 bases). The V gene lost 1 base and the J gene lost 4 bases, with 10 bases spanning the gap. This CDR3 has 15 amino acids. Germline V gene sequence: CDR1 MNHNY, CDR2 SVGAGI (reference sequence). The CDR3 spells CASSYYREGTGELFF. CDR3 in DNA: TGTGCCAGCAGTTACTACAGGGAAGGCACCGGGGAGCTGTTTTTT.

The J gene is TRBJ2-7, the V gene TRBV7-6; 11 bases map to TRBD1. There are 15 residues in the CDR3. CDR1 is SGHVS and CDR2 is FNYEAQ in the germline V gene. The V gene end was trimmed by 4 bases and the J gene end by 3 bases; junction bases not matched to a gene: 5. The CDR3 spells CASSSKGQGVYEQYF. As DNA, the CDR3 is TGTGCCAGCAGCTCCAAGGGACAGGGGGTCTACGAGCAGTACTTC.

The V gene is TRBV2, the J gene TRBJ2-5; D may be TRBD2 (6 bases). Germline V gives CDR1 SNHLY, CDR2 FYNNEI. The V end was cut by 7 bases, the J end by 6 bases, with 18 bases between. This CDR3 has 14 residues. CDR3 DNA sequence: TGTGCCAGCAAAGGATCGGGCGGGGTTAAGACCCAGTACTTC. This codes for CASKGSGGVKTQYF.

The chain combines TRBV7-6 with TRBJ2-7; 7 nucleotides align to TRBD2. This CDR3 contains 13 residues. Germline lookup yields CDR1 SGHVS and CDR2 FNYEAQ. Trimming took 5 bases from V and 7 from J; bases not matched to a gene: 8. CDR3: CASSPGLGAEQYF. Written as DNA, the CDR3 is TGTGCCAGCAGCCCAGGACTAGGAGCGGAGCAGTACTTC.

The chain links TRBV6-5 to TRBJ1-1; D unresolved. This CDR3 region has 14 residues. Looked up from germline, CDR1 is MNHEY and CDR2 is SVGAGI. Trimming shortened V by 2 bases and J by 3 bases, and 10 bases separated the two germline ends. The CDR3 DNA is TGTGCCAGCAGTTACCGCCAGGTGGACACTGAAGCTTTCTTT. Encoded protein: CASSYRQVDTEAFF.

The chain has TRBV18 and TRBJ2-1, with a tentative D call TRBD1 (5 bases). The ends were cut back, 5 bases at V and 7 bases at J, with 12 bases in the middle. Germline lookup yields CDR1 KGHSH and CDR2 LQKENI. The CDR3 is 13 amino acids. The CDR3, as DNA: TGTGCCAGCTCAAGGGGTGATGGGAATGAGCAGTTCTTC. Protein product: CASSRGDGNEQFF.